The 21 T cell receptor beta chains below all came from one sample that was sequenced in a study of T cell repertoires in cytomegalovirus infection. TCRdb re-called the reads with MiXCR, one entry per CDR3 protein. The repertoire holds 150,000 to 200,000 distinct CDR3 sequences, with roughly a fifth as singletons. The source material was PBMCs. These TCRs come from a human donor in good health (CMV status not recorded). Some clones in this sample may be carry-over from other donors' samples.

V and J are TRBV3-1 and TRBJ1-2, with D tentatively TRBD1 (5 bases). V lost 6 bases, J lost 6 bases, and 14 bases lay in between. CDR1 LGHDT and CDR2 YNNKEL come from the germline V gene (reference sequence). CDR3 length: 13 amino acids. The CDR3 spells CASSPRQTNGYTF. CDR3 nucleotides: TGTGCCAGCAGTCCCCGACAGACGAATGGCTACACCTTC.

The chain joins TRBV6-6 to TRBJ2-5, with D possibly matching TRBD1 (6 bases). The CDR3 has 14 residues. Trimming shortened V by 7 bases and J by 5 bases, and 17 bases separated the two germline ends. CDR1 is MNHNY and CDR2 is SVGAGI in the germline V gene (reference sequence). The CDR3 sequence: CASKGSQGFETQYF. CDR3 in DNA: TGTGCCAGCAAAGGATCACAGGGTTTTGAGACCCAGTACTTC.

In the case of this clonotype: A much bigger clone sits one base away, suggesting this may be a read error. The chain has TRBV6-8 and TRBJ2-1, with 10 bases matching TRBD1. The germline V gene has CDR1 MNHGY and CDR2 SAAAGT. The CDR3 contains 15 residues. The DNA for the CDR3 is TGTTCCAGCAGTCGGGGACAGGGGCCCTACAATGAGCAGTTCTTC. This encodes CSSSRGQGPYNEQFF.

This clonotype was observed many times. V is TRBV11-2 and J is TRBJ2-1, with D uncertain. Trimming left V 1 base short and J 5 bases short, with 6 bases between. The CDR3 is 13 residues long. CDR1 is SGHAT and CDR2 is FQNNGV in the germline V gene. The CDR3 region is CASSLGPDNEQFF. For the CDR3, the DNA is TGTGCCAGCAGCTTAGGACCAGACAATGAGCAGTTCTTC.

This clonotype was seen repeatedly, ten times or more. The chain links TRBV6-2 or TRBV6-3 to TRBJ2-2; D gene uncertain. CDR1 is MNHEY, CDR2 SVGEGT, per germline. The CDR3 is 13 amino acids. Deletions cut 6 bases from V and 8 bases from J, with 13 bases between. CDR3: CASSPGELGELFF. CDR3 in DNA: TGTGCCAGCAGCCCCGGAGAACTAGGGGAGCTGTTTTTT.

The chain joins TRBV28 to TRBJ1-6; maybe TRBD1 (6 bases). Per the germline V gene, CDR1 is MDHEN and CDR2 is SYDVKM. The CDR3 runs 13 residues. V was pared by 8 bases and J by 7 bases, with 12 bases between. The CDR3 protein is CASQHRDNSPLHF. Here the CDR3 DNA reads TGTGCCAGCCAACACAGGGACAATTCACCCCTCCACTTT.

The J gene is TRBJ2-5, the V gene TRBV6-6; D may be TRBD2 (6 bases). Trimming pared 0 bases from V and 5 bases from J, leaving 13 bases between. From germline, CDR1 is MNHNY and CDR2 SVGAGI (reference sequence). This CDR3 region has 15 residues. The CDR3 DNA follows: TGTGCCAGCAGTTACTCTCGGGAGACGCTTGAGACCCAGTACTTC. It translates to CASSYSRETLETQYF.

This clonotype occurred a few times. The genes are TRBV4-3 and TRBJ1-1; D is ambiguous. Germline V gives CDR1 LGHNA, CDR2 YSLEER. CDR3 length: 15 amino acids. V shed 0 bases and J shed 2 bases, with 10 bases lying between them. The CDR3 bases are TGCGCCAGCAGCCAAGATTACGGGGTAAACACTGAAGCTTTCTTT. This encodes CASSQDYGVNTEAFF.

About this clonotype itself: A much larger clone differs from this one at a single base, so this may be a read error. V is TRBV7-2 and J is TRBJ2-7; TRBD2 agrees at 13 bases. CDR1 SGHTA and CDR2 FQGNSA come from the germline V gene. With V trimmed by 7 bases and J by 2 bases, 5 bases remained unmatched. The CDR3 contains 15 residues. CDR3: CASNSGLAGTYEQYF. In nucleotides, the CDR3 is TGTGCCAGCAACTCGGGACTAGCGGGGACCTACGAGCAGTACTTC.

V gene TRBV7-3 combines with J gene TRBJ2-7; a weak D match, TRBD2 (7 bases). The CDR3 loop spans 15 amino acids. V lost 0 bases, J lost 3 bases, and 12 bases lay in between. From germline, CDR1 is SGHTA and CDR2 FQGTGA. CDR3 coding DNA: TGTGCCAGCAGCTTAACGGGGGGGCAAGTCTACGAGCAGTACTTC. As protein: CASSLTGGQVYEQYF. The full variable domain, with the rest looked up from reference TRBV7-3 and TRBJ2-7, is GAGVSQTPSNKVTEKGKYVELRCDPISGHTALYWYRQSLGQGPEFLIYFQGTGAADDSGLPNDRFFAVRPEGSVSTLKIQRTERGDSAVYLCASSLTGGQVYEQYFGPGTRLTVT.

This clonotype was detected only a few times. The genes are TRBV19 and TRBJ1-1, with 7 bases identical to TRBD1. Losses at the gene ends were 5 bases for V and 4 bases for J; bases not matched to a gene: 4. The V gene's germline CDR1 is LNHDA and CDR2 SQIVND (reference sequence). The CDR3 loop spans 13 amino acids. The DNA of the CDR3 is TGTGCCAGTAGTTCAGACAGGGTCACTGAAGCTTTCTTT. Amino acid sequence: CASSSDRVTEAFF.

The rearrangement joins TRBV2 to TRBJ1-1, with a possible D match to TRBD1 (6 bases). Per germline, CDR1 SNHLY and CDR2 FYNNEI. Trimming stripped 4 bases from V and 1 base from J, with 13 bases between. This CDR3 contains 15 residues. The CDR3 DNA follows: TGTGCCAGCAGTGTCCCAGGGGTGAGGAACACTGAAGCTTTCTTT. It translates to CASSVPGVRNTEAFF. Looking up the rest from reference TRBV2 and TRBJ1-1 gives the full variable domain: EPEVTQTPSHQVTQMGQEVILRCVPISNHLYFYWYRQILGQKVEFLVSFYNNEISEKSEIFDDQFSVERPDGSNFTLKIRSTKLEDSAMYFCASSVPGVRNTEAFFGQGTRLTVV.

The J gene is TRBJ2-3, the V gene TRBV25-1; 9 nucleotides match TRBD1. There are 14 residues in the CDR3. Looked up from germline, CDR1 is MGHDK and CDR2 is SYGVNS. V shed 4 bases, J shed 6 bases, and the junction held 5 bases outside the gene matches. The CDR3 DNA is TGTGCCAGCAGTGGAACAGGGGGCCCTGATACGCAGTATTTT. This codes for CASSGTGGPDTQYF.

This clonotype was found a few times. The chain joins TRBV23-1 to TRBJ1-1; D is ambiguous. TRBV23-1 is marked as an open reading frame, function uncertain. Trimming took off 4 bases at V and 5 bases at J, with 11 bases between the two ends. There are 13 residues in the CDR3. CDR3 protein: CASSRLRRTEAFF. Here the CDR3 DNA reads TGCGCCAGCAGTCGCCTAAGGAGGACTGAAGCTTTCTTT.

The sample holds many counts of this clonotype. The chain is built from TRBV7-3 and TRBJ2-2, with TRBD1 identical over 8 bases. V lost 2 bases to trimming and J lost 4 bases; unmatched junction nucleotides: 9. Germline CDR1 reads SGHTA; CDR2 reads FQGTGA. The CDR3 contains 17 residues. As DNA, the CDR3 is TGTGCCAGCAGCTTATCCCCCAGGGGGCCAACCACCGGGGAGCTGTTTTTT. It yields the protein CASSLSPRGPTTGELFF.

The sample holds many counts of this clonotype. The CDR3 loop is CASSSLAGGTDTQYF. CDR3 coding DNA: TGTGCCAGCAGCTCGTTAGCGGGAGGAACAGATACGCAGTATTTT. The chain recombines TRBV7-8 with TRBJ2-3; 10 bases are shared with TRBD2. The CDR3 sequence is 15 residues long. Germline CDR1 reads SGHVS; CDR2 reads FQNEAQ. Germline trimming cut 4 bases from V and 3 bases from J; bases unmatched to any gene: 4.

This clonotype was observed once. The V call is TRBV6-2 or TRBV6-3, the J call TRBJ1-5; D is unresolved. This CDR3 is built from 13 residues. V was clipped by 2 bases and J by 5 bases, with 7 bases between them. Germline-derived CDR1 and CDR2 are MNHEY and SVGEGT. CDR3 in DNA: TGTGCCAGCAGTTACAGGGATGATCAGCCCCAGCATTTT. This gives the protein CASSYRDDQPQHF.

The rearrangement joins TRBV6-2 or TRBV6-3 to TRBJ2-4, with TRBD1 matching over 8 bases. The V segment lost 4 bases and the J segment 7 bases; nucleotides outside the gene matches: 6. Germline V gene sequence: CDR1 MNHEY, CDR2 SVGEGT. This CDR3 region has 14 residues. The CDR3 is CASSFRQGMNIQYF. In DNA form, the CDR3 reads TGTGCCAGCAGTTTCAGACAGGGGATGAACATTCAGTACTTC.

This chain uses TRBV5-1 with TRBJ2-7, with 12 bases aligning to TRBD2. After removal of 4 bases from V and 5 bases from J, the junction contained 4 bases not matched to a gene. CDR1 and CDR2 (germline): SGHRS, YFSETQ. The CDR3 consists of 14 residues. For the CDR3, the DNA is TGCGCCAGCAGCCGACTAGCGGGAGATAACGAGCAGTACTTC. Amino acids: CASSRLAGDNEQYF.

This clonotype was seen at least ten times. This chain joins TRBV7-2 and TRBJ2-1; 11 nucleotides align to TRBD2. Germline CDR1 and CDR2: SGHTA and FQGNSA. The CDR3 consists of 18 residues. After removal of 1 base from V and 7 bases from J, the junction contained 12 bases not matched to a gene. CDR3 DNA: TGTGCCAGCAGCTTAGTCCCTAGCGGGGGGTCGGGTCGTAATGAGCAGTTCTTC. This sequence encodes CASSLVPSGGSGRNEQFF.

This clonotype has just a few counts. V is TRBV6-5 and J is TRBJ1-5; no firm D call. CDR1 is MNHEY and CDR2 is SVGAGI in the germline V gene. CDR3 length equals 15 residues. Trimming removed 2 bases at V and 1 base at J, with 9 bases between. Here the CDR3 reads CASSYTGGSNQPQHF. The CDR3 coding sequence is TGTGCCAGCAGTTACACGGGAGGCAGCAATCAGCCCCAGCATTTT.